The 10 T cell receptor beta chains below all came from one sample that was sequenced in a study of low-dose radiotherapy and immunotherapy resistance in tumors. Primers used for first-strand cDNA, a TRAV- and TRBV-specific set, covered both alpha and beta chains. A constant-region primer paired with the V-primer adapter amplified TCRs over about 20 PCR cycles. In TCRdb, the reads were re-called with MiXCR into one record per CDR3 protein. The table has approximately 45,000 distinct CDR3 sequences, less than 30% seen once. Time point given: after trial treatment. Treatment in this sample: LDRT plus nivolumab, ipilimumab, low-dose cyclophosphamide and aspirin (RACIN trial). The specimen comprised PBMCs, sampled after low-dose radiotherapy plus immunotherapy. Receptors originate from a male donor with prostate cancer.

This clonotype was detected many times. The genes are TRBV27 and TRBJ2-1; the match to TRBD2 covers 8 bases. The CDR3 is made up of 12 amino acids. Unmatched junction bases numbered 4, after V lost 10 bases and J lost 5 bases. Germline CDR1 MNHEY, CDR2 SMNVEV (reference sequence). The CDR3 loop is CAILSGNNEQFF. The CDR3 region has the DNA TGTGCCATCCTTAGCGGGAACAATGAGCAGTTCTTC.

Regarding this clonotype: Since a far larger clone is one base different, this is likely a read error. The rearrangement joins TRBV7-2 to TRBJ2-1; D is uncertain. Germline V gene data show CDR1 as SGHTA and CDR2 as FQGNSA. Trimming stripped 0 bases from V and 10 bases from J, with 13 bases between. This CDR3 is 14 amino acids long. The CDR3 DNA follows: TGTGCCAGCAGCTTAGCCGTGGGCGGCTACGAGCAGTTCTTC. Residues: CASSLAVGGYEQFF. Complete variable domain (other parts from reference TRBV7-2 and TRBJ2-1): GAGVSQSPSNKVTEKGKDVELRCDPISGHTALYWYRQSLGQGLEFLIYFQGNSAPDKSGLPSDRFSAERTGGSVSTLTIQRTQQEDSAVYLCASSLAVGGYEQFFGPGTRLTVL.

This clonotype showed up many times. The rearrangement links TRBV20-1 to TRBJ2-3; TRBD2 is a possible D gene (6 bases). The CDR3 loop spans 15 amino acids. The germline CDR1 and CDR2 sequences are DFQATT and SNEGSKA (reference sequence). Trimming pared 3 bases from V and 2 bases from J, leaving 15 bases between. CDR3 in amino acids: CSARGTDHLTDTQYF. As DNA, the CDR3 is TGCAGTGCTAGGGGGACTGACCATCTCACAGATACGCAGTATTTT.

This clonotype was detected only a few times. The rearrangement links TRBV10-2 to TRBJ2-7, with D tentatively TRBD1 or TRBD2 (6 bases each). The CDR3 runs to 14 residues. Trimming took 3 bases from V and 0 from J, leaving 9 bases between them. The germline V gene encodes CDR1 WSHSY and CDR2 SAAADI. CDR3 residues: CASSEGGPSYEQYF. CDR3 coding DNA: TGCGCCAGCAGTGAAGGGGGGCCCTCCTACGAGCAGTACTTC.

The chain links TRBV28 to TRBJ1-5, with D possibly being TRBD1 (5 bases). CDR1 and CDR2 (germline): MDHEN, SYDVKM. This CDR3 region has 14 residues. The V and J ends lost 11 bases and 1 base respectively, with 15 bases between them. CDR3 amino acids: CAGSPGGSNQPQHF. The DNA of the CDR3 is TGTGCCGGGTCCCCCGGGGGAAGCAATCAGCCCCAGCATTTT.

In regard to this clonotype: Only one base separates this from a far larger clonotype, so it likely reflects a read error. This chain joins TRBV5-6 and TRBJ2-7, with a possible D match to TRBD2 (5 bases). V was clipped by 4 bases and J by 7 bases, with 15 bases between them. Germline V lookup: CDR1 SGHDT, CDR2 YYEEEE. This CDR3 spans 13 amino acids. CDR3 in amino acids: CASSPGVPHEQYF. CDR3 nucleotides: TGTGCCAGCAGCCCCGGGGTCCCTCATGAGCAGTACTTC.

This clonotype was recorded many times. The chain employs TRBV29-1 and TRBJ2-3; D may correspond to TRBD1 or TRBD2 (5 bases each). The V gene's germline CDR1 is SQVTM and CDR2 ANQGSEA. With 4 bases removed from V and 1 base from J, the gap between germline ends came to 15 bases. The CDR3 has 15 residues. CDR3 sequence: CSVGGRSGGTDTQYF. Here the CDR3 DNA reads TGCAGCGTTGGGGGACGGAGTGGGGGCACAGATACGCAGTATTTT.

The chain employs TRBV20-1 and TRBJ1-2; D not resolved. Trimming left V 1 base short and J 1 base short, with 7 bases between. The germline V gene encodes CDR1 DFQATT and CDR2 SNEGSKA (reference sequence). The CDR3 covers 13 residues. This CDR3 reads CSARAAVNYGYTF. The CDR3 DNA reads TGCAGTGCTAGAGCCGCGGTTAACTATGGCTACACCTTC.

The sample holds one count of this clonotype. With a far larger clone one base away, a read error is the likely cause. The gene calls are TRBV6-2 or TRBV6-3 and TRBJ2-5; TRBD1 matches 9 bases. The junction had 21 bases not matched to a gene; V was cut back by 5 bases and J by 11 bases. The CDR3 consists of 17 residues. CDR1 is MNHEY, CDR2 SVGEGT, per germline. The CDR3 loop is CASSVSIGTGSYNEQYF. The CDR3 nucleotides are TGTGCCAGCAGTGTTAGTATCGGGACAGGGTCCTACAATGAGCAGTACTTC.

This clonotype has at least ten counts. The CDR3 sequence is CASSGTGWALHF. The CDR3 DNA follows: TGTGCCAGCAGCGGGACAGGCTGGGCCCTCCACTTT. The V call is TRBV5-5, the J call TRBJ1-6; 8 bases agree with TRBD1. The CDR3 extends over 12 amino acids. Germline-derived CDR1 and CDR2 are SGHKS and YYEKEE (reference sequence). The ends lost 4 bases at V and 14 bases at J; junction bases unmatched: 5. Drawing the rest from reference TRBV5-5 and TRBJ1-6, the complete variable domain is DAGVTQSPTHLIKTRGQQVTLRCSPISGHKSVSWYQQVLGQGPQFIFQYYEKEERGRGNFPDRFSARQFPNYSSELNVNALLLGDSALYLCASSGTGWALHFGNGTRLTVT.